This TCR beta chain was profiled in a study of blood T cell repertoires in COVID-19. Study context: Both acute and convalescent COVID-19 samples were obtained from the United States, Italy and Spain. The cDNA or gDNA used as material had been derived from T cells, B-cell-depleted T cells, or PBMCs.

Looked up from germline, CDR1 is MNHEY and CDR2 is SVGEGT. This CDR3 has 14 amino acids. Notes on this clone: A much larger clone lies a single base off, so this may be a read error.

Original processing notes: Estimation of nucleated cell counts was performed using reference gene primer amplification. Using immunoSEQ multiplex PCR, the repertoire was profiled, and TCRdb retains in-frame clones only, with some absent. D and trimming come from the DNA, and the V and J calls and clone size come from that table. The sample shows some 150,000 clones, more than 75% of them seen only once. This chain links TRBV6-2 or TRBV6-3 with TRBJ2-7, with TRBD1 identical over 9 bases. This TCR came from a man in his fifties or sixties with acute or convalescent COVID-19. Sequencing input: peripheral blood. CDR3 sequence: CASSYGGQGYKQYF. As DNA, the CDR3 is TGTGCCAGCAGTTACGGGGGACAGGGCTACAAGCAGTACTTC.